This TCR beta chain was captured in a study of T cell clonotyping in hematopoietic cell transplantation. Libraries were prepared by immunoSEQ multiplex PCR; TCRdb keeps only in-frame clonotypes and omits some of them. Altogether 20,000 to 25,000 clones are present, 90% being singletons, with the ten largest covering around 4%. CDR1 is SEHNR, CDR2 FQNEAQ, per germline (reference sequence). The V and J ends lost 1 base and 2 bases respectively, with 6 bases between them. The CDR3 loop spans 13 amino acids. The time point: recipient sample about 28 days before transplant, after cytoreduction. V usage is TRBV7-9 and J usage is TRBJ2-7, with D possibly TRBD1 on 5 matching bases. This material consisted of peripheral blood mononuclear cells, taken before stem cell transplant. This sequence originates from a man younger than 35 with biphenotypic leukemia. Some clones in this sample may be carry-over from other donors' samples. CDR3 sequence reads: CASSLGQPYEQYF. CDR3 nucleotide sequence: TGTGCCAGCAGCTTAGGACAGCCCTACGAGCAGTACTTC.